This T cell receptor (beta chain) derives from a study of regulatory and conventional T cells in RAG deficiency. Study observations and caveats: Shorter CDR3s in all patient subsets; >85% Treg-Tconv overlap in Omenn. Control T-cell subsets had markedly higher Shannon entropy and lower Simpson indices than RAG-deficient patients.

The assay was immunoSEQ multiplex PCR, and TCRdb's table has in-frame clones only and misses some. In the table there are 20,000 or so clones, approximately 93% of which are singletons. Concerning this clone: Its antigen is still unknown.

Conventional CD4+ T cells were sorted from blood as CD25-low CD127-high cells. Germline CDR1 and CDR2: MNHNS and SASEGT. Trimming removed 6 bases from V and 0 bases from J, with 9 bases in between. The CDR3 extends over 15 amino acids. The same sample was also used in a study of regulatory T cells. That work states: Amplification used 52 TRBV primers and 13 TRBJ primers. In patients, unique TRB V-J pairs were restricted and V/J usage skewed, especially in Tregs.

The gene calls are TRBV6-1 and TRBJ2-6; D is undetermined. What was sequenced was CD4+ T cells sorted from blood. This sequence originates from a human donor in good health. Here the CDR3 reads CASRNINSGANVLTF. The CDR3 nucleotides read TGTGCCAGCAGGAATATCAACTCTGGGGCCAACGTCCTGACTTTC.